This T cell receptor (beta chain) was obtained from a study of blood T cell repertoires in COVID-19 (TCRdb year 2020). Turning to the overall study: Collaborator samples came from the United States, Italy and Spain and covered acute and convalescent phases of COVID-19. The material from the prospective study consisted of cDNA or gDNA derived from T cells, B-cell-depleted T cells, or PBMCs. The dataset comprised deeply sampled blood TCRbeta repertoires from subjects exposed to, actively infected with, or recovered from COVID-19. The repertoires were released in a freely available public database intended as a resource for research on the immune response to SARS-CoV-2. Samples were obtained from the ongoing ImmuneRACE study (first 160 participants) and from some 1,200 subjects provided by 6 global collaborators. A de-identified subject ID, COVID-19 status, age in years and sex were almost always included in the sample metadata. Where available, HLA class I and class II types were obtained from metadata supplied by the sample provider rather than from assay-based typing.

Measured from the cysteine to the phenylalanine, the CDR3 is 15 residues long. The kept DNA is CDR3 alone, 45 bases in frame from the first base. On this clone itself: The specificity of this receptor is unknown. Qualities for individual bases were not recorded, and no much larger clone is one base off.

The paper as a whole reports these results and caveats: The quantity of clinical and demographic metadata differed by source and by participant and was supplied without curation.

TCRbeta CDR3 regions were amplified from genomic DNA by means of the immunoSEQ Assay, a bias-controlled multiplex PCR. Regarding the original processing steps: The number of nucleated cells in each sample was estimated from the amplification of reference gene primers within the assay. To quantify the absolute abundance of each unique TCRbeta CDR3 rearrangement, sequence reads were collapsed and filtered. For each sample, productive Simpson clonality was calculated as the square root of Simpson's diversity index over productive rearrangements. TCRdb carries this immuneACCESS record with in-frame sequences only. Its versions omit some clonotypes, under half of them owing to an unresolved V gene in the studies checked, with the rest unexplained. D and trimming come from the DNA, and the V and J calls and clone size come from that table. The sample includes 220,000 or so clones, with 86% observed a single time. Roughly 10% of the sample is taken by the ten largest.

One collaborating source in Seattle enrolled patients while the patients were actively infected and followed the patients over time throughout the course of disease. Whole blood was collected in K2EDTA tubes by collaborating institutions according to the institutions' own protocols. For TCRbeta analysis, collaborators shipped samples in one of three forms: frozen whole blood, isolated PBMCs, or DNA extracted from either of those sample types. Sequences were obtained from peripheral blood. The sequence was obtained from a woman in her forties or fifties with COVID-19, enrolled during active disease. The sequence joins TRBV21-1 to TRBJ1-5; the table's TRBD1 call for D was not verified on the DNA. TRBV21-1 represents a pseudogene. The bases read TGTGCCAGCAGCAAGGAAGGGACAGACAATCAGCCCCAGCATTTT. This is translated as CASSKEGTDNQPQHF.